Below, 10 T cell receptor beta chains from the same sample are listed, as sequenced in a study of shared clonotypes between healthy human individuals. Terminally differentiated effector memory CD45RA+ cells were excluded from the naive CD8 cells, which were CD45RO-negative and positively selected for CCR7. The assay was immunoSEQ multiplex PCR, and TCRdb's table has in-frame clones only and misses some. There are about 2 million clones in the sample; roughly 95% occur only once, and 1% to 1.5% lies in the top ten. The sequenced sample was naive CD8+ T cells sorted from blood. The receptors here all came from a man aged 18 to 30 in good health.

Comments on this clone: One end of the junction does not line up with germline, which may come from a read error. The chain uses TRBV6-1 and TRBJ2-5; no clear D gene. The CDR3 runs to 14 residues. From germline, CDR1 is MNHNS and CDR2 SASEGT. The CDR3 reads CASREGWGQETQYF. The CDR3 nucleotides are TGTGCCAGCAGGGAAGGGTGGGGACAAGAGACCCAGTACTTC.

As DNA, the CDR3 is TGTGCCAGCAGCTTGGACAGGGGGCTTGAGGATGGCTACACCTTC. This gives the protein CASSLDRGLEDGYTF. The V gene is TRBV7-9, the J gene TRBJ1-2; the match to TRBD1 covers 11 bases. The V segment lost 3 bases and the J segment 6 bases; nucleotides outside the gene matches: 6. This CDR3 region has 15 residues. CDR1 is SEHNR and CDR2 is FQNEAQ in the germline V gene (reference sequence).

This clone came up a few times. The same CDR3 is also encoded by other DNA sequences in this sample. J is TRBJ2-7 and V is TRBV4-3, with D hard to call. This CDR3 has 13 residues. Germline V gene data show CDR1 as LGHNA and CDR2 as YSLEER. Trimming took off 0 bases at V and 1 base at J, with 4 bases between the two ends. CDR3 protein: CASSQDRSYEQYF. CDR3 bases: TGCGCCAGCAGCCAAGATAGGTCCTACGAGCAGTACTTC.

The V call is TRBV28, the J call TRBJ1-4, with 8 bases fitting TRBD1. The CDR3 is 15 amino acids. The V and J ends lost 5 bases and 5 bases, in that order; junction bases with no gene match: 7. Germline V gene data show CDR1 as MDHEN and CDR2 as SYDVKM. CDR3 protein: CASSLRGPGNEKLFF. The CDR3 coding sequence is TGTGCCAGCAGTCTCAGGGGGCCCGGCAATGAAAAACTGTTTTTT.

The rearrangement links TRBV5-6 to TRBJ2-7; D is perhaps TRBD1 (5 bases). V lost 2 bases and J 2 bases, leaving 11 bases between the germline ends. Germline V gives CDR1 SGHDT, CDR2 YYEEEE. The CDR3 length is 14 residues. CDR3 coding DNA: TGTGCCAGCAGCTTTCCGGACACCACCTACGAGCAGTACTTC. Protein: CASSFPDTTYEQYF. The full variable domain, completed using reference TRBV5-6 and TRBJ2-7, is DAGVTQSPTHLIKTRGQQVTLRCSPKSGHDTVSWYQQALGQGPQFIFQYYEEEERQRGNFPDRFSGHQFPNYSSELNVNALLLGDSALYLCASSFPDTTYEQYFGPGTRLTVT.

The chain carries TRBV2 and TRBJ2-5; D is unresolved. The CDR3 sequence is 14 residues long. Deletions cut 6 bases from V and 2 bases from J, with 13 bases between. Germline CDR1 is SNHLY and CDR2 is FYNNEI. CDR3 DNA: TGTGCCAGCAGCCCCACCCAGTTGCAAGAGACCCAGTACTTC. It translates to CASSPTQLQETQYF.

This chain uses TRBV5-4 with TRBJ1-2; 8 nucleotides agree with TRBD1. The CDR3 covers 13 residues. The V gene's germline CDR1 is SGHNT and CDR2 YYREEE (reference sequence). Germline trimming cut 3 bases from V and 8 bases from J; bases unmatched to any gene: 6. The CDR3 is CASSYTGGQGYTF. The CDR3, as DNA: TGTGCCAGCAGCTACACAGGGGGGCAAGGCTACACCTTC.

The chain is built from TRBV2 and TRBJ1-1, with D possibly matching TRBD1 (5 bases). V lost 1 base and J lost 6, with 12 bases in between. CDR3 size: 14 residues. Germline lookup yields CDR1 SNHLY and CDR2 FYNNEI. This CDR3 reads CASSEEGSGPEAFF. Here the CDR3 DNA reads TGTGCCAGCAGTGAAGAAGGGTCAGGGCCTGAAGCTTTCTTT.

The rearrangement links TRBV29-1 to TRBJ2-1, with D perhaps matching TRBD1 or TRBD2 (5 bases each). CDR3 size: 15 residues. Germline CDR1 and CDR2: SQVTM and ANQGSEA. With 2 bases removed from V and 2 bases from J, the gap between germline ends came to 13 bases. In nucleotides, the CDR3 is TGCAGCGTTGAATCCAGGGACGGACCCTACAATGAGCAGTTCTTC. Translating it yields CSVESRDGPYNEQFF.

This sequence joins TRBV29-1 and TRBJ2-1; a possible D gene is TRBD2 (5 bases). This CDR3 has 14 amino acids. The V and J ends lost 2 bases and 5 bases respectively, with 13 bases between them. Germline V gene data show CDR1 as SQVTM and CDR2 as ANQGSEA. The DNA of the CDR3 is TGCAGCGTTGAATTGGTGGGAGTGAACAATGAGCAGTTCTTC. Amino acids: CSVELVGVNNEQFF.